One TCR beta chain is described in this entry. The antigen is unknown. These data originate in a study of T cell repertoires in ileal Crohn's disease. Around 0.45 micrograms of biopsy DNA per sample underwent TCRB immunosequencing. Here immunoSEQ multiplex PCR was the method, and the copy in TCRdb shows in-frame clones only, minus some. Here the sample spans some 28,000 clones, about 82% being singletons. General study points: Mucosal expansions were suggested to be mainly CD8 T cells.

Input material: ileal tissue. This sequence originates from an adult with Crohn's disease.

Written as DNA, the CDR3 is TGTGCCAGCAGCCCGATAGGTAGCGGGGGCTCCGATACGCAGTATTTT. Translated, it gives CASSPIGSGGSDTQYF. The V gene is TRBV7-6, the J gene TRBJ2-3; the match to TRBD2 covers 9 bases. This CDR3 comprises 16 residues. Per germline, CDR1 SGHVS and CDR2 FNYEAQ. V lost 5 bases and J lost 6; bases outside the gene matches: 12.